The entry below gives a single T cell receptor beta chain sequence along with its context. Antigen specificity is unknown. PCR involved 60 Vbeta and 13 Jbeta primers. In the authors' workflow: Unique TCR beta chains numbered approximately 80 million in a later analysis, with about 9.9 million shared. Produced via immunoSEQ multiplex PCR; TCRdb's table is partial and in-frame only. V and J calls and clone size are as listed in that table; D and trimming were resolved from the DNA. The sample lists roughly 140,000 clones; less than 85% were seen once. With 3 bases removed from V and 0 bases from J, the gap between germline ends came to 9 bases. The CDR3 totals 15 residues. From germline, CDR1 is LNHDA and CDR2 SQIVND (reference sequence). The data originate from a study of cytomegalovirus exposure and HLA in healthy donors. Whole-study results and caveats: Analysis performed later found about 18,000 TCR beta sequences associated with HLA alleles at 0.05 false discovery rate. Through in vitro validation, three CMV-associated chains were shown to be specific for CMV antigens. When analyzed later, a missense DCLRE1C variant was found to be linked to TCR beta V- and J-gene trimming.

The sequence derives from a middle-aged man in good health and CMV-seropositive. The chain combines TRBV19 with TRBJ1-5; D remains unclear. The sequenced sample consisted of PBMCs. CDR3 protein: CASSIDTVSNQPQHF. The CDR3 DNA reads as TGTGCCAGTAGTATTGACACCGTTAGCAATCAGCCCCAGCATTTT.